The 26 T cell receptor beta chains reported below all come from one sample, sequenced in a study of T cells in Graves' hyperthyroidism and ophthalmopathy. RNA transcripts yielded amplified TCR beta CDR3 regions. The HTBI primer set served for first-round RT-PCR of the TCR CDR3. TCRdb re-called the multiplex PCR reads through MiXCR, storing one row per CDR3 protein. The repertoire holds some 740,000 distinct CDR3 sequences, with around 15% as singletons. Sequencing was done on a sample of blood. These receptors came from a woman younger than 35 with Graves' hyperthyroidism.

This chain links TRBV11-3 with TRBJ2-6; TRBD1 might be the D (5 bases). This CDR3 has 17 amino acids. Germline CDR1 SGHNT, CDR2 YENEEA. Trimming shortened V by 5 bases and J by 0 bases, and 14 bases separated the two germline ends. The CDR3 DNA sequence: TGTGCCAGCAGCCCCAGGGTTCTCCACTCTGGGGCCAACGTCCTGACTTTC. Translating it yields CASSPRVLHSGANVLTF. Complete variable domain (other parts from reference TRBV11-3 and TRBJ2-6): EAGVVQSPRYKIIEKKQPVAFWCNPISGHNTLYWYLQNLGQGPELLIRYENEEAVDDSQLPKDRFSAERLKGVDSTLKIQPAELGDSAVYLCASSPRVLHSGANVLTFGAGSRLTVL.

This clonotype was observed a few times. The V and J genes are TRBV29-1 and TRBJ2-1; 14 bases agree with TRBD2. The trim removed 6 bases at V and 3 bases at J, leaving 4 bases unmatched. Germline V lookup: CDR1 SQVTM, CDR2 ANQGSEA. The CDR3 loop spans 15 amino acids. In DNA form, the CDR3 reads TGCAGCGTCAGACTAGCGGGAGGGGGCTACAATGAGCAGTTCTTC. It specifies CSVRLAGGGYNEQFF.

This clonotype was seen at least ten times. V gene TRBV3-1 combines with J gene TRBJ1-6; no reliable D call. The CDR3 has 11 amino acids. V was cut by 4 bases and J by 7 bases, with 2 bases left in between. Per germline, CDR1 LGHDT and CDR2 YNNKEL (reference sequence). The CDR3 is CASSRNSPLHF. The CDR3 bases are TGTGCCAGCAGCCGAAATTCACCCCTCCACTTT. Filled out from reference TRBV3-1 and TRBJ1-6, the complete variable domain reads DTAVSQTPKYLVTQMGNDKSIKCEQNLGHDTMYWYKQDSKKFLKIMFSYNNKELIINETVPNRFSPKSPDKAHLNLHINSLELGDSAVYFCASSRNSPLHFGNGTRLTVT.

This clonotype was counted at least ten times. V gene TRBV28 combines with J gene TRBJ2-5; 7 bases agree with TRBD1. In germline, CDR1 is MDHEN, CDR2 SYDVKM. The CDR3 is 14 residues long. Losses at the gene ends were 7 bases for V and 2 bases for J; bases not matched to a gene: 7. The CDR3 region is CASKLPGQQETQYF. The CDR3 nucleotides are TGTGCCAGCAAACTACCGGGACAGCAAGAGACCCAGTACTTC.

This clonotype was counted between two and nine times. The chain has TRBV6-2 or TRBV6-3 and TRBJ1-2; D call uncertain. This CDR3 is 14 amino acids long. Trimming removed 2 bases at V and 0 bases at J, with 7 bases between. From germline, CDR1 is MNHEY and CDR2 SVGEGT. In nucleotides, the CDR3 is TGTGCCAGCAGTTACCGACCAACTAACTATGGCTACACCTTC. It specifies CASSYRPTNYGYTF.

This chain joins TRBV5-1 and TRBJ1-1; D possibly corresponds to TRBD1 (5 bases). The CDR3 consists of 15 residues. CDR1 and CDR2 from the germline V gene are SGHRS and YFSETQ. Trimming shortened V by 4 bases and J by 5 bases, and 18 bases separated the two germline ends. This chain's CDR3 is CASSPKTVLATEAFF. The CDR3 DNA follows: TGCGCCAGCAGCCCAAAGACAGTTTTAGCGACTGAAGCTTTCTTT.

In this sample, this clonotype turned up many times. The chain couples TRBV15 to TRBJ2-7; 8 bases align to TRBD2. Germline CDR1 is LNHNV and CDR2 is YYDKDF (reference sequence). The CDR3 runs 21 residues. Losses at the gene ends were 7 bases for V and 2 bases for J; bases not matched to a gene: 28. CDR3 sequence reads: CATTYRDVSATGSGIPYEQYF. As DNA, the CDR3 is TGTGCCACCACCTACCGGGATGTTTCGGCTACGGGTAGCGGGATTCCCTACGAGCAGTACTTC.

This chain uses TRBV4-1 with TRBJ2-3; 11 bases line up with TRBD2. This CDR3 has 17 amino acids. V trimming: 5 bases; J trimming: 8 bases; junction bases outside the gene matches: 15. Germline lookup yields CDR1 MGHRA and CDR2 YSYEKL. CDR3 region: CASSSTLAGGPTTTQYF. In DNA form, the CDR3 reads TGCGCCAGCAGCTCGACCTTAGCGGGAGGGCCAACCACTACGCAGTATTTT.

Of note for this clonotype: The junction does not match germline at one end; this may be a read error. This rearrangement joins TRBV27 to TRBJ1-2; the match to TRBD1 covers 8 bases. The CDR3 length is 15 residues. Per the germline V gene, CDR1 is MNHEY and CDR2 is SMNVEV (reference sequence). Here the CDR3 DNA reads TGTGCCAGCCGTGACCCAGGGGGCGGTTACTACGGCTACACCTTC. Encoded protein: CASRDPGGGYYGYTF.

V usage is TRBV6-5 and J usage is TRBJ2-2; D is undetermined. In germline, CDR1 is MNHEY, CDR2 SVGAGI. The CDR3 runs 12 residues. The germline V and J ends were trimmed by 2 bases and 6 bases, with 4 bases remaining between them. The CDR3 nucleotides read TGTGCCAGCAGTTACATGGCCGGGGAGCTGTTTTTT. Amino acid sequence: CASSYMAGELFF.

In its sample, this clonotype was seen many times. This chain links TRBV3-1 with TRBJ2-3; D remains ambiguous. Trimming left V 4 bases short and J 0 bases short, with 14 bases between. CDR3 length: 16 amino acids. Germline CDR1 LGHDT, CDR2 YNNKEL (reference sequence). The CDR3 protein is CASSLRTATSTDTQYF. The CDR3 DNA is TGTGCCAGCAGCCTGCGAACTGCAACGAGCACAGATACGCAGTATTTT.

This clonotype was counted ten times or more. The rearrangement joins TRBV12-3 or TRBV12-4 to TRBJ1-2; no firm D call. The CDR3 runs 11 residues. V lost 7 bases and J lost 2, with 5 bases in between. DNA of the CDR3: TGTGCCAGCAAGGGAAACTATGGCTACACCTTC. Translating gives CASKGNYGYTF.

The J gene is TRBJ2-2, the V gene TRBV27; D ambiguous. CDR1 is MNHEY and CDR2 is SMNVEV in the germline V gene (reference sequence). This CDR3 has 14 amino acids. V shed 5 bases and J shed 3 bases, with 10 bases lying between them. CDR3 in amino acids: CASSSARYTGELFF. The CDR3 bases are TGTGCCAGCAGTAGCGCCCGCTACACCGGGGAGCTGTTTTTT.

This chain connects TRBV12-3 or TRBV12-4 to TRBJ2-7; TRBD1 matches at 7 bases. The ends lost 6 bases at V and 6 bases at J; junction bases unmatched: 8. The CDR3 is 13 residues long. The CDR3 loop reads CASSLDRDSEQYF. In DNA, the CDR3 is TGTGCCAGCAGCCTCGACAGGGATTCCGAGCAGTACTTC.

This clonotype came up many times. The V call is TRBV3-1, the J call TRBJ2-1, with TRBD2 identical over 7 bases. Germline lookup yields CDR1 LGHDT and CDR2 YNNKEL (reference sequence). The length of the CDR3 is 11 residues. The V gene end was trimmed by 0 bases and the J gene end by 13 bases; junction bases not matched to a gene: 0. The CDR3 DNA sequence: TGTGCCAGCAGCCAAGAGACTAGCCAGTTCTTC. Protein: CASSQETSQFF.

This chain links TRBV4-3 with TRBJ2-5, with TRBD1 matching over 8 bases. This CDR3 region has 16 residues. The V gene end was trimmed by 3 bases and the J gene end by 3 bases; junction bases not matched to a gene: 9. Germline values: CDR1 LGHNA, CDR2 YSLEER. Here the CDR3 reads CASSHFSDREKETQYF. In nucleotides, the CDR3 is TGCGCCAGCAGCCATTTCTCGGACAGGGAGAAAGAGACCCAGTACTTC.

This clonotype has a count of ten or more. This chain uses TRBV7-2 with TRBJ2-1; 9 bases fit TRBD2. CDR3 length: 16 amino acids. Germline V gene lookup returns CDR1 SGHTA and CDR2 FQGNSA. J gave up 0 bases and V 5 bases, and 5 bases lay outside the gene matches. In nucleotides, the CDR3 is TGTGCCAGCAGCCCTAGCGGGGTTAGCTCCTACAATGAGCAGTTCTTC. Residues: CASSPSGVSSYNEQFF.

This clonotype was picked up a small number of times. The chain uses TRBV7-8 and TRBJ2-2; D is undetermined. V lost 2 bases and J 11 bases, leaving 9 bases between the germline ends. The CDR3 has 12 amino acids. Per the germline V gene, CDR1 is SGHVS and CDR2 is FQNEAQ. CDR3 amino acids: CASSLLGRELFF. Here the CDR3 DNA reads TGTGCCAGCAGCTTATTGGGAAGAGAGCTGTTTTTT.

This clonotype was recorded many times. The chain employs TRBV28 and TRBJ2-7; the D gene is possibly TRBD2 (6 bases). The CDR3 has 14 amino acids. Trimming left V 2 bases short and J 2 bases short, with 10 bases between. Germline loops: CDR1 MDHEN, CDR2 SYDVKM. This CDR3 reads CASSLAGPPYEQYF. CDR3 in DNA: TGTGCCAGCAGTTTAGCGGGACCCCCCTACGAGCAGTACTTC.

This clonotype was observed at least ten times. The chain recombines TRBV5-1 with TRBJ2-3; possibly TRBD1 or TRBD2 for D (5 bases each). The CDR3 runs to 12 residues. Trimming left V 6 bases short and J 4 bases short, with 9 bases between. Germline CDR1 reads SGHRS; CDR2 reads YFSETQ. The CDR3 DNA follows: TGCGCCAGCAAGTTGGGGGCAGATACGCAGTATTTT. This encodes CASKLGADTQYF.

This clonotype was seen many times. This chain links TRBV6-1 with TRBJ1-2; the D gene is possibly TRBD1 (5 bases). The CDR3 loop spans 12 amino acids. Germline CDR1 and CDR2: MNHNS and SASEGT. Trimming took 8 bases from V and 5 from J, leaving 12 bases between them. The CDR3: CASGDVGYGYTF. CDR3 coding DNA: TGTGCCAGCGGGGACGTTGGATATGGCTACACCTTC.

There are many counts of this clonotype. The chain has TRBV20-1 and TRBJ1-5, with TRBD1 matching over 7 bases. Germline V CDR1 and CDR2: DFQATT, SNEGSKA (reference sequence). CDR3 length: 14 residues. The V segment lost 3 bases and the J segment 6 bases; nucleotides outside the gene matches: 8. The CDR3 DNA reads as TGCAGTGCTAGGTCGACAGGGCTGGGTCAGCCCCAGCATTTT. This encodes CSARSTGLGQPQHF.

This clonotype was seen more than once but under ten times. The chain couples TRBV6-2 or TRBV6-3 to TRBJ1-5; D may be TRBD1 (6 bases). This CDR3 is built from 15 residues. Trimming stripped 7 bases from V and 2 bases from J, with 15 bases between. Germline values: CDR1 MNHEY, CDR2 SVGEGT. In DNA form, the CDR3 reads TGTGCCAGCACCTACAGGGTTACGGGCAATCAGCCCCAGCATTTT. Protein: CASTYRVTGNQPQHF.

This clonotype was detected ten times or more. The gene calls are TRBV12-3 or TRBV12-4 and TRBJ2-7, with D perhaps TRBD1 (6 bases). V was trimmed by 2 bases and J by 5 bases, leaving 13 bases between them. This CDR3 contains 14 residues. The CDR3 coding sequence is TGTGCCAGCAGTTTAAACAGGGCAAGCGACGAGCAGTACTTC. It is translated as CASSLNRASDEQYF.

The chain joins TRBV3-1 to TRBJ2-3, with 8 bases lining up with TRBD2. The CDR3 extends over 20 amino acids. The junction had 17 bases not matched to a gene; V was cut back by 0 bases and J by 3 bases. The germline CDR1 and CDR2 sequences are LGHDT and YNNKEL (reference sequence). CDR3 in amino acids: CASSQETGVAGRGVTDTQYF. CDR3 nucleotides: TGTGCCAGCAGCCAAGAAACGGGGGTAGCGGGACGTGGAGTAACAGATACGCAGTATTTT.

As for this clonotype: This clone may be a read error of a much larger clone one base away. V gene TRBV28 combines with J gene TRBJ2-7, with 12 nucleotides matching TRBD1. CDR1 and CDR2 (germline): MDHEN, SYDVKM. The CDR3 extends over 16 amino acids. CDR3 sequence reads: CASSEWDRGRLDERYF. In nucleotides, the CDR3 is TGTGCCAGCAGTGAGTGGGACAGGGGGCGCCTGGACGAGCGGTACTTC.